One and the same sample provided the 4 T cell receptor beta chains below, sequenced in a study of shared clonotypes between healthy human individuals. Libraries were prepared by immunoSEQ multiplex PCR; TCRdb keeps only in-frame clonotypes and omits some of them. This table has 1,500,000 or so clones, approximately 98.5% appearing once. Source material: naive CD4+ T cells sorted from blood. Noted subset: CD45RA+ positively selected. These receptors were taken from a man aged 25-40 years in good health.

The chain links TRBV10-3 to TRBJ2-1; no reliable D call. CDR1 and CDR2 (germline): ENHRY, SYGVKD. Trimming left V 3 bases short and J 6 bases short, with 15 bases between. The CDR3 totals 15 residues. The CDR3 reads CAISEKGPTGNEQFF. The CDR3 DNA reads TGTGCCATCAGTGAAAAAGGACCCACCGGCAATGAGCAGTTCTTC.

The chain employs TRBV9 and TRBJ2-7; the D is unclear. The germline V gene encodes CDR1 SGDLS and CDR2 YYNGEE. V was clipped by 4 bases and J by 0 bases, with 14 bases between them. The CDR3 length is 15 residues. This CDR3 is CASSSAISSSYEQYF. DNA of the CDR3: TGTGCCAGCAGCTCAGCCATCTCGAGCTCCTACGAGCAGTACTTC.

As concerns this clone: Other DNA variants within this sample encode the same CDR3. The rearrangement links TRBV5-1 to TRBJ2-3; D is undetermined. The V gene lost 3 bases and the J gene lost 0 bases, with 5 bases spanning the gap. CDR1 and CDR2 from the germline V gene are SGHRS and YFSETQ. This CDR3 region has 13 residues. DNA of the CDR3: TGCGCCAGCAGCTCGGATAGCACAGATACGCAGTATTTT. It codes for CASSSDSTDTQYF.

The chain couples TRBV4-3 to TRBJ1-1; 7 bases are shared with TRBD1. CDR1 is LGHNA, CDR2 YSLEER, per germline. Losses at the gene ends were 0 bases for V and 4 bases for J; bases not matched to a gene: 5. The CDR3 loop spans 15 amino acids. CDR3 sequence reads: CASSQDRAGGTEAFF. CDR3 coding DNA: TGCGCCAGCAGCCAAGATCGGGCAGGGGGCACTGAAGCTTTCTTT.